These 18 T cell receptor beta chains were all obtained from the same sample, sequenced in a study of T-cell memory formation after mild COVID-19 (dated by TCRdb to the early 2020s). Libraries were constructed by 5' RACE. Sequencing instrument: Illumina NovaSeq 6000. The raw public data were reprocessed by TCRdb itself: fastp quality trimming at Q25, MiXCR clonotype calling, in-frame beta chains only. When rows share a CDR3 protein, they turn into one entry using the most common DNA and genes. The sample table holds roughly 150,000 distinct CDR3 sequences, of which roughly 15% were seen once. The ten largest account for around an eighth of the sample. Material: PBMCs or a T cell subset sorted from them (not recorded which). These receptors were taken from an adult woman who had mild COVID-19 (a few samples of this study predate the infection). The sample titles of this study are shuffled in the database, so cell type and time point are left out; the donor was told from shared clones.

The table lists this clonotype with a few counts. This chain connects TRBV5-5 to TRBJ2-2; possibly TRBD1 or TRBD2 for D (5 bases each). The CDR3 spans 16 residues. Per germline, CDR1 SGHKS and CDR2 YYEKEE (reference sequence). The V end lost 0 bases, the J end lost 8 bases, and 17 bases lay between the germline ends. The CDR3 nucleotides read TGTGCCAGCAGCTTGGGGCCGGTCCCAGGGACGGGGGAGCTGTTTTTT. This codes for CASSLGPVPGTGELFF. The whole variable domain, filled in from reference TRBV5-5 and TRBJ2-2, reads DAGVTQSPTHLIKTRGQQVTLRCSPISGHKSVSWYQQVLGQGPQFIFQYYEKEERGRGNFPDRFSARQFPNYSSELNVNALLLGDSALYLCASSLGPVPGTGELFFGEGSRLTVL.

This clonotype was detected a few times. The chain uses TRBV12-3 or TRBV12-4 and TRBJ2-3; D is unclear. Between the trimmed V and J ends, which lost 3 bases and 0 bases, there was a span of 4 bases. The CDR3 spans 13 residues. The DNA of the CDR3 is TGTGCCAGCAGTTTGGCTAGCACAGATACGCAGTATTTT. It codes for CASSLASTDTQYF.

This chain connects TRBV7-9 to TRBJ2-2; perhaps TRBD1 as D (6 bases). The V gene's germline CDR1 is SEHNR and CDR2 FQNEAQ (reference sequence). V gave up 6 bases and J gave up 0 bases, with 20 bases separating them. The CDR3 is 18 residues long. This CDR3 is CASRNRQERIANTGELFF. The CDR3 DNA reads TGTGCCAGCAGAAACCGACAGGAGAGGATCGCGAACACCGGGGAGCTGTTTTTT.

This clonotype was recorded many times. The rearrangement joins TRBV7-2 to TRBJ2-2; D is ambiguous. In germline, CDR1 is SGHTA, CDR2 FQGNSA. The CDR3 totals 12 residues. The V end was cut by 4 bases, the J end by 10 bases, with 10 bases between. CDR3: CASSSKGVELFF. The CDR3 DNA reads as TGTGCCAGCAGCTCTAAGGGCGTGGAGCTGTTTTTT.

The V gene is TRBV4-2, the J gene TRBJ2-2; tentatively, D is TRBD1 (8 bases). CDR1 is LGHNA and CDR2 is YNFKEQ in the germline V gene. Trimming pared 0 bases from V and 5 bases from J, leaving 16 bases between. The CDR3 is 17 amino acids. Here the CDR3 reads CASSQDSQGGVTGELFF. In nucleotides, the CDR3 is TGTGCCAGCAGCCAAGATTCACAGGGGGGGGTAACCGGGGAGCTGTTTTTT.

The chain recombines TRBV3-1 with TRBJ2-7; D unclear. Germline V gene sequence: CDR1 LGHDT, CDR2 YNNKEL (reference sequence). The CDR3 length is 14 residues. V lost 1 base to trimming and J lost 0 bases, with 7 bases between them. The CDR3 sequence is CASSQGTDSYEQYF. CDR3 nucleotides: TGTGCCAGCAGCCAAGGAACGGACTCCTACGAGCAGTACTTC.

This chain joins TRBV7-2 and TRBJ2-7; TRBD1 matches 9 bases. The CDR3 is 14 residues long. J was trimmed by 0 bases and V by 5 bases; bases with no gene match: 2. Germline values: CDR1 SGHTA, CDR2 FQGNSA. The CDR3 coding sequence is TGTGCCAGCAGCCGGGACAGGGCCTCCTACGAGCAGTACTTC. This gives the protein CASSRDRASYEQYF.

This clonotype was found a few times. This rearrangement joins TRBV5-1 to TRBJ2-7; no clear D. Germline CDR1 reads SGHRS; CDR2 reads YFSETQ. The CDR3 totals 14 residues. With 2 bases removed from V and 2 bases from J, the gap between germline ends came to 11 bases. In DNA form, the CDR3 reads TGCGCCAGCAGCTTCCGACTTGGAACCTACGAGCAGTACTTC. Translating gives CASSFRLGTYEQYF.

V is TRBV20-1 and J is TRBJ2-5; the D is unclear. Germline lookup yields CDR1 DFQATT and CDR2 SNEGSKA (reference sequence). The CDR3 spans 11 residues. V was trimmed by 6 bases and J by 5 bases, leaving 10 bases between them. The CDR3 loop reads CSARYGETQYF. The CDR3 nucleotides read TGCAGTGCAAGATACGGGGAGACCCAGTACTTC.

There are a few counts of this clonotype. V usage is TRBV2 and J usage is TRBJ1-2; D not resolved. This CDR3 spans 16 amino acids. CDR1 is SNHLY, CDR2 FYNNEI, per germline. Trimming stripped 3 bases from V and 4 bases from J, with 18 bases between. CDR3 region: CASSEGILTDFYGYTF. CDR3 nucleotide sequence: TGTGCCAGCAGTGAGGGAATACTGACGGACTTCTATGGCTACACCTTC.

The rearrangement joins TRBV12-3 or TRBV12-4 to TRBJ2-5; the D gene is possibly TRBD1 (5 bases). CDR3 length equals 15 residues. V was cut by 6 bases and J by 5 bases, with 19 bases left in between. This CDR3 is CASSTDMGRTETQYF. The CDR3 nucleotides are TGTGCCAGCAGCACCGACATGGGGCGTACGGAGACCCAGTACTTC.

The rearrangement joins TRBV20-1 to TRBJ1-4; TRBD1 aligns across 7 bases. The V gene's germline CDR1 is DFQATT and CDR2 SNEGSKA (reference sequence). J was trimmed by 1 base and V by 5 bases; bases with no gene match: 22. The CDR3 runs to 20 residues. CDR3 sequence (DNA): TGCAGTGCTGGAGGCCCTAAGACAGGGCACGTGAGTGGAACTAATGAAAAACTGTTTTTT. Encoded protein: CSAGGPKTGHVSGTNEKLFF.

This clonotype has more than one count but fewer than ten. The gene calls are TRBV3-1 and TRBJ2-5; D might be TRBD2 (6 bases). Germline CDR1 and CDR2: LGHDT and YNNKEL (reference sequence). The CDR3 sequence is 13 residues long. The V end lost 7 bases, the J end lost 6 bases, and 15 bases lay between the germline ends. The chain's CDR3 is CASTYGGGKTQYF. The CDR3 nucleotides read TGTGCCAGCACCTACGGAGGCGGGAAGACCCAGTACTTC.

This clonotype was seen more than once but under ten times. V usage is TRBV18 and J usage is TRBJ2-7; possible D gene TRBD1, 5 bases. Germline CDR1 KGHSH, CDR2 LQKENI. V lost 5 bases and J 5 bases, leaving 16 bases between the germline ends. This CDR3 has 14 residues. The CDR3 DNA is TGTGCCAGCTCAACCCAAGGGTTAGGGGACGAGCAGTACTTC. Amino acid sequence: CASSTQGLGDEQYF. The entire variable domain, with the rest obtained from reference TRBV18 and TRBJ2-7, is as follows: NAGVMQNPRHLVRRRGQEARLRCSPMKGHSHVYWYRQLPEEGLKFMVYLQKENIIDESGMPKERFSAEFPKEGPSILRIQQVVRGDSAAYFCASSTQGLGDEQYFGPGTRLTVT.

Only a few counts were recorded for this clonotype. The chain recombines TRBV7-6 with TRBJ2-1, with TRBD2 as a possible D gene (5 bases). The CDR3 runs 13 residues. Trimming removed 5 bases at V and 8 bases at J, with 13 bases between. Germline lookup yields CDR1 SGHVS and CDR2 FNYEAQ. The CDR3 DNA follows: TGTGCCAGCAGCCAAGGACCCGGGGATGAGCAGTTCTTC. It yields the protein CASSQGPGDEQFF.

A few counts support this clonotype. The V call is TRBV3-1, the J call TRBJ2-6; weak D call: TRBD2 (6 bases). V lost 11 bases and J 4 bases, leaving 12 bases between the germline ends. The CDR3 extends over 13 amino acids. CDR1 and CDR2 from the germline V gene are LGHDT and YNNKEL (reference sequence). Here the CDR3 reads CAAREYGANVLTF. CDR3 DNA sequence: TGTGCCGCTCGGGAGTACGGGGCCAACGTCCTGACTTTC.

The rearrangement uses TRBV4-2 and TRBJ2-1; D not certain. Germline CDR1 is LGHNA and CDR2 is YNFKEQ. With 0 bases removed from V and 1 base from J, the gap between germline ends came to 10 bases. This CDR3 has 16 residues. The CDR3 DNA sequence: TGTGCCAGCAGCCAAGATCTCAACCCGTCCTACAATGAGCAGTTCTTC. This sequence encodes CASSQDLNPSYNEQFF.

The chain recombines TRBV4-3 with TRBJ2-1; D not certain. V lost 0 bases and J lost 5, with 8 bases in between. Germline V CDR1 and CDR2: LGHNA, YSLEER. This CDR3 is built from 14 residues. The CDR3 sequence: CASSQEIWDNEQFF. CDR3 DNA sequence: TGCGCCAGCAGCCAAGAAATATGGGACAATGAGCAGTTCTTC.